The next 21 T cell receptor beta chains were all read from a single sample in a study of T cells in Graves' hyperthyroidism and ophthalmopathy (dated by TCRdb to the late 2010s). Libraries were constructed by multiplex PCR. This sample was sequenced with an Illumina HiSeq 2000. TCR beta CDR3 regions were amplified from RNA transcripts. For the first round of RT-PCR on the TCR CDR3, the HTBI primer set was used together with the Qiagen OneStep RT-PCR kit. Clones were called with MiXCR by TCRdb after fastp trimmed the public reads at Q25, and only in-frame beta chains were retained. Rows merge per CDR3 protein into single entries with the most common DNA and genes. This sample comprises 300,000 to 450,000 distinct CDR3 sequences, over 15% of them detected only once. The ten largest clones add up to less than 20% of the sample. Sequenced sample: blood. These receptors originate from a woman aged 40 to 49 with Graves' ophthalmopathy.

This clonotype appeared many times. This rearrangement joins TRBV19 to TRBJ2-5, with 8 bases identical to TRBD1. The V segment lost 0 bases and the J segment 4 bases; nucleotides outside the gene matches: 4. The CDR3 loop spans 15 amino acids. Germline V gene lookup returns CDR1 LNHDA and CDR2 SQIVND (reference sequence). The CDR3: CASSIEAGGIETQYF. The CDR3 DNA follows: TGTGCCAGTAGTATAGAGGCAGGGGGCATAGAGACCCAGTACTTC.

V is TRBV12-3 or TRBV12-4 and J is TRBJ2-2, with 8 bases matching TRBD1. Losses at the gene ends were 5 bases for V and 9 bases for J; bases not matched to a gene: 11. The CDR3 is 15 amino acids. CDR3 protein: CASSLDRAGTRELFF. The CDR3 nucleotides are TGTGCCAGCAGTCTGGACAGGGCAGGGACCCGGGAGCTGTTTTTT.

This clonotype was recorded many times. This rearrangement joins TRBV6-5 to TRBJ1-5; D is undetermined. This CDR3 region has 13 residues. V dropped 2 bases and J dropped 6 bases, with 8 bases sitting between them. Germline values: CDR1 MNHEY, CDR2 SVGAGI. DNA for the CDR3: TGTGCCAGCAGTTACGCGGTGGCTCAGCCCCAGCATTTT. Its protein product is CASSYAVAQPQHF.

This clonotype occurred many times. The genes are TRBV28 and TRBJ1-5; D gene uncertain. Trimming cost V 7 bases and J 0 bases, with 10 bases left between them. CDR3 length: 14 residues. Germline assignment: CDR1 MDHEN and CDR2 SYDVKM. The CDR3 region is CASKWLHSNQPQHF. The CDR3 region has the DNA TGTGCCAGCAAATGGCTCCATAGCAATCAGCCCCAGCATTTT.

There are many counts of this clonotype. The J gene is TRBJ1-5, the V gene TRBV7-9, with D uncertain. The CDR3 covers 12 residues. The germline V and J ends were trimmed by 8 bases and 7 bases, with 12 bases remaining between them. CDR1 and CDR2 from the germline V gene are SEHNR and FQNEAQ (reference sequence). In nucleotides, the CDR3 is TGTGCCAGCGCAGCATCGGGACAGCCCCAGCATTTT. It codes for CASAASGQPQHF.

This clonotype was observed at least ten times. The chain employs TRBV6-5 and TRBJ2-2, with unresolved D. The CDR3 has 14 residues. Germline V CDR1 and CDR2: MNHEY, SVGAGI. V was clipped by 2 bases and J by 5 bases, with 9 bases between them. The CDR3 DNA follows: TGTGCCAGCAGTTACATCGACCCGACCGGGGAGCTGTTTTTT. It translates to CASSYIDPTGELFF.

This clonotype was seen ten or more times. This chain joins TRBV13 and TRBJ2-7; a possible D gene is TRBD1 (6 bases). Germline values: CDR1 PRHDT, CDR2 FYEKMQ (reference sequence). The V gene lost 2 bases and the J gene lost 0 bases, with 8 bases spanning the gap. CDR3 length: 14 amino acids. The CDR3 loop is CASSLRGGSYEQYF. The CDR3 region has the DNA TGTGCCAGCAGCTTACGAGGGGGCTCCTACGAGCAGTACTTC.

This clonotype was recorded many times. This sequence joins TRBV7-6 and TRBJ1-2; 11 positions agree with TRBD1. The CDR3 loop spans 15 amino acids. Trimming took 2 bases from V and 8 from J; bases not matched to a gene: 7. Looked up from germline, CDR1 is SGHVS and CDR2 is FNYEAQ. In DNA, the CDR3 is TGTGCCAGCAGCTTAAGGGCCGGGACAGGGGGAGGCTACACCTTC. Protein: CASSLRAGTGGGYTF.

The sample holds many counts of this clonotype. V is TRBV7-9 and J is TRBJ2-5, with a tentative D call TRBD2 (6 bases). The CDR3 runs to 15 residues. The germline V gene has CDR1 SEHNR and CDR2 FQNEAQ (reference sequence). V lost 3 bases to trimming and J lost 4 bases, with 15 bases between them. CDR3 residues: CASSFFPTSSETQYF. DNA for the CDR3: TGTGCCAGCAGCTTTTTCCCGACTAGTTCAGAGACCCAGTACTTC.

This clonotype was seen at least ten times. The rearrangement uses TRBV11-2 and TRBJ2-3; 11 bases are a match to TRBD1. The CDR3 contains 17 residues. Germline V lookup: CDR1 SGHAT, CDR2 FQNNGV. Trimming removed 2 bases from V and 9 bases from J; junction bases left unmatched: 13. The CDR3 sequence is CASSLWVGQGAPGTQYF. CDR3 DNA: TGTGCCAGCAGCTTATGGGTTGGACAGGGGGCGCCCGGAACGCAGTATTTT.

This clonotype was detected many times. V usage is TRBV7-8 and J usage is TRBJ1-1; no firm D call. Trimming removed 0 bases from V and 1 base from J, with 9 bases in between. CDR1 and CDR2 from the germline V gene are SGHVS and FQNEAQ. The CDR3 has 15 residues. CDR3 sequence: CASSLAGMGNTEAFF. The CDR3 DNA follows: TGTGCCAGCAGCTTAGCTGGTATGGGGAACACTGAAGCTTTCTTT.

This clonotype was found many times. The rearrangement joins TRBV20-1 to TRBJ2-7; 9 nucleotides align to TRBD2. Germline assignment: CDR1 DFQATT and CDR2 SNEGSKA (reference sequence). V shed 6 bases, J shed 6 bases, and the junction held 3 bases outside the gene matches. This CDR3 spans 11 amino acids. The CDR3 DNA is TGCAGTGCCAGACTAGCGGCCGAGCAGTACTTC. It encodes CSARLAAEQYF.

Many counts were recorded for this clonotype. The chain joins TRBV12-3 or TRBV12-4 to TRBJ2-2; TRBD1 or TRBD2 may be the D gene (5 bases each). The CDR3 sequence is 13 residues long. Trimming stripped 2 bases from V and 6 bases from J, with 7 bases between. CDR3 nucleotides: TGTGCCAGCAGTTTAAGAGGGGCCGGGGAGCTGTTTTTT. The encoded protein is CASSLRGAGELFF.

This clonotype was found many times. This sequence joins TRBV4-3 and TRBJ2-7; D unclear. Trimming shortened V by 0 bases and J by 0 bases, and 9 bases separated the two germline ends. Looked up from germline, CDR1 is LGHNA and CDR2 is YSLEER. This CDR3 has 15 amino acids. CDR3 sequence: CASSQDLATSYEQYF. In DNA form, the CDR3 reads TGCGCCAGCAGCCAAGATCTGGCGACCTCCTACGAGCAGTACTTC.

In its sample, this clonotype was seen many times. The chain uses TRBV4-1 and TRBJ2-7, with 7 bases matching TRBD2. The germline V gene encodes CDR1 MGHRA and CDR2 YSYEKL. Trimming at V came to 1 base and at J to 2 bases, leaving 8 bases not matched to a gene. The CDR3 is 16 residues long. CDR3 loop: CASSQAGTKRAYEQYF. As DNA, the CDR3 is TGCGCCAGCAGCCAAGCCGGGACTAAAAGAGCCTACGAGCAGTACTTC.

This clonotype was counted ten times or more. V and J are TRBV2 and TRBJ2-7; either TRBD1 or TRBD2 may fit D (5 bases each). Germline-derived CDR1 and CDR2 are SNHLY and FYNNEI. The CDR3 loop spans 14 amino acids. The V gene lost 8 bases and the J gene lost 0 bases, with 14 bases spanning the gap. CDR3 sequence (DNA): TGTGCCAGCGCAAGGGGAGACTTCTCCTACGAGCAGTACTTC. Protein: CASARGDFSYEQYF.

This clonotype was observed at least ten times. This chain joins TRBV6-5 and TRBJ1-5, with D unresolved. The CDR3 has 13 amino acids. V was trimmed by 11 bases and J by 4 bases, leaving 15 bases between them. Germline V gene sequence: CDR1 MNHEY, CDR2 SVGAGI. CDR3 DNA: TGTGCCGCCAGCATACAGCGTAATCAGCCCCAGCATTTT. Amino acids: CAASIQRNQPQHF.

This clonotype was counted ten times or more. V is TRBV19 and J is TRBJ1-2; D gene ambiguous. Germline V gene lookup returns CDR1 LNHDA and CDR2 SQIVND (reference sequence). The germline V and J ends were trimmed by 3 bases and 2 bases, with 19 bases remaining between them. CDR3 length: 17 residues. The CDR3 coding sequence is TGTGCCAGTAGTATTATGGTCGGGAGCAACGAAAACTATGGCTACACCTTC. Its protein is CASSIMVGSNENYGYTF.

There are many counts of this clonotype. The chain couples TRBV6-1 to TRBJ2-4, with 8 bases aligning to TRBD1. This CDR3 contains 15 residues. The germline V gene encodes CDR1 MNHNS and CDR2 SASEGT. J lost 4 bases, V lost 8 bases, and 10 bases had no gene match. CDR3 sequence reads: CASGRAGGSKNIQYF. The CDR3 DNA reads as TGTGCCAGCGGTAGGGCAGGGGGCTCAAAAAACATTCAGTACTTC.

This clonotype was observed at least ten times. The rearrangement uses TRBV11-1 and TRBJ2-7; 11 bases are a match to TRBD1. This CDR3 is 18 amino acids long. Trimming took 3 bases from V and 4 from J; bases not matched to a gene: 14. Germline CDR1 and CDR2: SGHAT and FQDESV (reference sequence). This CDR3 reads CASSLRGQGAGGRYEQYF. In DNA form, the CDR3 reads TGTGCCAGCAGCTTGCGAGGACAGGGGGCAGGTGGTAGGTACGAGCAGTACTTC. Using reference TRBV11-1 and TRBJ2-7 for the parts outside the CDR3, the full variable domain is EAEVAQSPRYKITEKSQAVAFWCDPISGHATLYWYRQILGQGPELLVQFQDESVVDDSQLPKDRFSAERLKGVDSTLKIQPAELGDSAMYLCASSLRGQGAGGRYEQYFGPGTRLTVT.

The chain joins TRBV7-3 to TRBJ1-2; D remains unclear. Germline V gene data show CDR1 as SGHTA and CDR2 as FQGTGA. The CDR3 covers 16 residues. The V end was cut by 2 bases, the J end by 3 bases, with 16 bases between. The CDR3 protein is CASSLSAGDDHYGYTF. In DNA form, the CDR3 reads TGTGCCAGCAGCTTATCGGCAGGAGACGATCACTATGGCTACACCTTC.